This T cell receptor (beta chain) was recovered during a study of glioma-infiltrating T cells. Study-level results: Very few CDR3 sequences were shared between tissue and blood. Gliomas, especially low-grade, showed above-expected tissue-blood divergence; non-neoplastic patients showed below.

Germline CDR1 and CDR2: MNHEY and SMNVEV (reference sequence). Trimming removed 8 bases at V and 4 bases at J, with 14 bases between. There are 14 residues in the CDR3. This clonotype was seen more than once but under ten times. Its antigen is as yet unknown. Amplification of TCR alpha and beta CDR3 regions from RNA used iRepertoire nested multiplex PCR. Tissue mRNA or PBMC total RNA, about 90-450 ng, went into one-step reverse transcription and amplification. TCRdb reprocessed the multiplex PCR reads with MiXCR, giving one entry per CDR3 protein. The repertoire consists of under 130,000 distinct CDR3 sequences, with roughly 30% occurring once and the leading ten covering 35% to 55%.

The TCR originated in a human donor with low-grade glioma or glioblastoma, undergoing nonglioma brain surgery, or in good health (not recorded which). Specimen: glioma tissue, nonneoplastic brain tissue, or PBMCs (not recorded which). The rearrangement uses TRBV27 and TRBJ2-2, with a possible D match to TRBD1 (6 bases). CDR3 region: CASGTEGGTGELFF. The DNA of the CDR3 is TGTGCCAGCGGAACCGAAGGGGGCACCGGGGAGCTGTTTTTT.